This passage covers 27 T cell receptor beta chains from one sample sequenced in a study of radiotherapy plus CTLA-4 blockade in lung cancer (dated by TCRdb to about 2018). Library preparation was by the immunoSEQ multiplex PCR assay. TCRdb took this table from immuneACCESS and kept in-frame rearrangements with V and J called. Such tables lack part of the clones; where checked against another copy, unresolved V genes explain under half of the gap, and the rest is unexplained. The sample data list 130,000 or so clones, and more than 80% of these were observed just once. Together, the top ten hold 5.5% to 7% of the sample. Sequenced here: peripheral blood, sampled from a patient treated with radiotherapy plus ipilimumab. The receptor set was obtained from a human donor with non-small cell lung cancer that progressed on radiotherapy plus ipilimumab.

The genes are TRBV29-1 and TRBJ2-7, with TRBD2 matching over 8 bases. Germline V gene data show CDR1 as SQVTM and CDR2 as ANQGSEA. Losses at the gene ends were 6 bases for V and 3 bases for J; bases not matched to a gene: 7. CDR3 size: 13 residues. The CDR3 region has the DNA TGCAGCGTATTGTCGGGACTAGTCTACGAGCAGTACTTC. This sequence encodes CSVLSGLVYEQYF.

The chain combines TRBV6-5 with TRBJ2-7, with 7 nucleotides matching TRBD2. V dropped 5 bases and J dropped 2; count of bases not matched to a gene: 9. The CDR3 runs to 15 residues. Germline values: CDR1 MNHEY, CDR2 SVGAGI. CDR3 protein: CASSTGGGAAYEQYF. The CDR3 DNA reads as TGTGCCAGCAGTACTGGCGGGGGAGCGGCCTACGAGCAGTACTTC.

The rearrangement uses TRBV10-3 and TRBJ2-1; 8 bases line up with TRBD2. Germline values: CDR1 ENHRY, CDR2 SYGVKD. CDR3 length: 15 amino acids. J gave up 4 bases and V 3 bases, and 5 bases lay outside the gene matches. CDR3 sequence: CAISDVAGTYNEQFF. The CDR3 DNA sequence: TGTGCCATCAGTGACGTAGCGGGAACATACAATGAGCAGTTCTTC.

V is TRBV5-1 and J is TRBJ2-3; possibly TRBD1 or TRBD2 for D (6 bases each). Germline CDR1 is SGHRS and CDR2 is YFSETQ. The CDR3 covers 14 residues. V shed 7 bases and J shed 4 bases, with 16 bases lying between them. CDR3 sequence: CASQGLGGPDTQYF. The CDR3 nucleotides are TGCGCCAGCCAAGGGCTGGGGGGCCCAGATACGCAGTATTTT.

The V gene is TRBV19, the J gene TRBJ2-1; a possible D gene is TRBD2 (5 bases). Trimming shortened V by 6 bases and J by 4 bases, and 19 bases separated the two germline ends. CDR3 length equals 16 residues. CDR1 and CDR2 from the germline V gene are LNHDA and SQIVND (reference sequence). CDR3 region: CASSKPTTGKYNEQFF. DNA of the CDR3: TGTGCCAGTAGCAAACCGACGACGGGAAAATACAATGAGCAGTTCTTC.

The genes are TRBV5-1 and TRBJ2-1, with 8 bases lining up with TRBD2. Germline V gene lookup returns CDR1 SGHRS and CDR2 YFSETQ. With 4 bases clipped from V and 5 bases from J, the junction kept 11 bases outside the gene matches. This CDR3 is built from 16 residues. CDR3 coding DNA: TGCGCCAGCAGCCCTCGCGGGCGGGAGGCCCACAATGAGCAGTTCTTC. Protein sequence: CASSPRGREAHNEQFF. Drawing the rest from reference TRBV5-1 and TRBJ2-1, the complete variable domain is KAGVTQTPRYLIKTRGQQVTLSCSPISGHRSVSWYQQTPGQGLQFLFEYFSETQRNKGNFPGRFSGRQFSNSRSEMNVSTLELGDSALYLCASSPRGREAHNEQFFGPGTRLTVL.

The V and J genes are TRBV5-1 and TRBJ2-4; 11 positions agree with TRBD2. There are 14 residues in the CDR3. The germline V gene has CDR1 SGHRS and CDR2 YFSETQ. The junction had 1 base not matched to a gene; V was cut back by 0 bases and J by 8 bases. The CDR3 nucleotides are TGCGCCAGCAGCTTGGGTAGCGGGAGGGACATTCAGTACTTC. Translation: CASSLGSGRDIQYF.

The chain combines TRBV6-1 with TRBJ1-5; weak D call: TRBD1 (5 bases). With 6 bases removed from V and 5 bases from J, the gap between germline ends came to 8 bases. This CDR3 is built from 12 residues. Germline assignment: CDR1 MNHNS and CDR2 SASEGT. DNA for the CDR3: TGTGCCAGCAGCGACAGTTATCAGCCCCAGCATTTT. Protein sequence: CASSDSYQPQHF.

The V gene is TRBV6-6, the J gene TRBJ1-1; 7 bases fit TRBD1. The length of the CDR3 is 16 residues. Germline V lookup: CDR1 MNHNY, CDR2 SVGAGI (reference sequence). V lost 5 bases to trimming and J lost 1 base; unmatched junction nucleotides: 10. CDR3 sequence reads: CASSLTPGQRNTEAFF. In DNA, the CDR3 is TGTGCCAGCAGTCTAACTCCGGGACAGCGGAACACTGAAGCTTTCTTT.

The J gene is TRBJ2-5, the V gene TRBV5-1; TRBD1 matches at 7 bases. The V and J ends lost 2 bases and 7 bases, in that order; junction bases with no gene match: 5. Germline lookup yields CDR1 SGHRS and CDR2 YFSETQ. This CDR3 is built from 13 residues. CDR3 DNA: TGCGCCAGCAGCTTCGGGACAGTAGGGACCCAGTACTTC. As protein: CASSFGTVGTQYF.

The chain couples TRBV9 to TRBJ2-7, with 8 bases matching TRBD2. After removal of 8 bases from V and 6 bases from J, the junction contained 16 bases not matched to a gene. CDR3 size: 15 residues. CDR1 SGDLS and CDR2 YYNGEE come from the germline V gene. The CDR3 reads CARNPALGAGVEQYF. The CDR3 bases are TGTGCCAGAAACCCCGCTCTGGGAGCGGGAGTCGAGCAGTACTTC. Full variable domain (rest looked up from reference TRBV9 and TRBJ2-7): DSGVTQTPKHLITATGQRVTLRCSPRSGDLSVYWYQQSLDQGLQFLIQYYNGEERAKGNILERFSAQQFPDLHSELNLSSLELGDSALYFCARNPALGAGVEQYFGPGTRLTVT.

V usage is TRBV4-2 and J usage is TRBJ2-5; D unclear. V dropped 0 bases and J dropped 7 bases, with 9 bases sitting between them. The CDR3 covers 13 residues. CDR1 LGHNA and CDR2 YNFKEQ come from the germline V gene. CDR3 sequence: CASSQDRKGTQYF. CDR3 sequence (DNA): TGTGCCAGCAGCCAAGATCGAAAGGGGACCCAGTACTTC.

The chain couples TRBV7-8 to TRBJ2-5; a possible D gene is TRBD2 (7 bases). The germline CDR1 and CDR2 sequences are SGHVS and FQNEAQ. V was clipped by 2 bases and J by 4 bases, with 23 bases between them. This CDR3 region has 18 residues. The CDR3 here is CASSLNSALPGGPETQYF. The CDR3 DNA reads TGTGCCAGCAGCTTAAACTCCGCGCTCCCGGGGGGCCCAGAGACCCAGTACTTC. Combining the CDR3 with reference TRBV7-8 and TRBJ2-5 gives the whole variable domain GAGVSQSPRYKVAKRGQDVALRCDPISGHVSLFWYQQALGQGPEFLTYFQNEAQLDKSGLPSDRFFAERPEGSVSTLKIQRTQQEDSAVYLCASSLNSALPGGPETQYFGPGTRLLVL.

V is TRBV7-9 and J is TRBJ2-6; tentatively, D is TRBD2 (5 bases). V was pared by 5 bases and J by 0 bases, with 11 bases between. The CDR3 sequence is 16 residues long. CDR1 and CDR2 (germline): SEHNR, FQNEAQ (reference sequence). CDR3 DNA sequence: TGTGCCAGCAGCAAGATAGGGAGCTCTGGGGCCAACGTCCTGACTTTC. It is translated as CASSKIGSSGANVLTF.

The rearrangement links TRBV27 to TRBJ2-1; 11 positions agree with TRBD2. From germline, CDR1 is MNHEY and CDR2 SMNVEV (reference sequence). CDR3 length: 16 amino acids. Unmatched junction bases numbered 2, after V lost 1 base and J lost 3 bases. CDR3 residues: CASSLLAGGRYNEQFF. The CDR3 region has the DNA TGTGCCAGCAGTTTATTAGCGGGAGGGCGCTACAATGAGCAGTTCTTC.

The chain employs TRBV6-5 and TRBJ2-7, with a weak D call TRBD2 (5 bases). The CDR3 is made up of 12 amino acids. Germline values: CDR1 MNHEY, CDR2 SVGAGI. Deletions cut 6 bases from V and 4 bases from J, with 10 bases between. CDR3 sequence (DNA): TGTGCCAGCAGGAAGGACTCTTACGAGCAGTACTTC. This encodes CASRKDSYEQYF.

The V gene is TRBV2, the J gene TRBJ2-3, with 12 bases identical to TRBD2. The CDR3 length is 17 residues. Per the germline V gene, CDR1 is SNHLY and CDR2 is FYNNEI. V shed 6 bases, J shed 8 bases, and the junction held 15 bases outside the gene matches. In DNA, the CDR3 is TGTGCCAGCAGAGGGTCTAGCGGGAGGGGGACCGCGGGTACGCAGTATTTT. This translates into CASRGSSGRGTAGTQYF. The entire variable domain, with the rest obtained from reference TRBV2 and TRBJ2-3, is as follows: EPEVTQTPSHQVTQMGQEVILRCVPISNHLYFYWYRQILGQKVEFLVSFYNNEISEKSEIFDDQFSVERPDGSNFTLKIRSTKLEDSAMYFCASRGSSGRGTAGTQYFGPGTRLTVL.

The V gene is TRBV1, the J gene TRBJ2-1; the listed D gene, TRBD2, was not tested against the DNA. TRBV1 is a documented pseudogene. The CDR3 has 16 amino acids. CDR3 coding DNA: TGCACCAGCAGCCACCGGGACTTCACAATATGCAATGAGCAGTTCTTC. As protein: CTSSHRDFTICNEQFF.

V is TRBV18 and J is TRBJ2-3, with 9 nucleotides matching TRBD2. Trimming cost V 6 bases and J 4 bases; bases outside gene matches: 14. The CDR3 is made up of 17 amino acids. The germline gives CDR1 KGHSH, CDR2 LQKENI. CDR3 DNA sequence: TGTGCCAGCTCCCCATCACAAGTGGGACTAGCAGCAGATACGCAGTATTTT. Encoded protein: CASSPSQVGLAADTQYF.

The chain combines TRBV19 with TRBJ1-2; no clear D. This CDR3 is 14 amino acids long. V was trimmed by 7 bases and J by 1 base, leaving 13 bases between them. The germline gives CDR1 LNHDA, CDR2 SQIVND (reference sequence). For the CDR3, the DNA is TGTGCCAGTAATGGGCCGCAAAATAACTATGGCTACACCTTC. This encodes CASNGPQNNYGYTF.

The DNA of the CDR3 is TGTGCCAGCAGTGAGAGAGCGGGAGTCTACAATGAGCAGTTCTTC. Translating it yields CASSERAGVYNEQFF. This chain joins TRBV2 and TRBJ2-1; 8 nucleotides match TRBD2. The ends lost 3 bases at V and 3 bases at J; junction bases unmatched: 4. The CDR3 spans 15 residues. From germline, CDR1 is SNHLY and CDR2 FYNNEI. The full variable domain, rest sourced from reference TRBV2 and TRBJ2-1, is EPEVTQTPSHQVTQMGQEVILRCVPISNHLYFYWYRQILGQKVEFLVSFYNNEISEKSEIFDDQFSVERPDGSNFTLKIRSTKLEDSAMYFCASSERAGVYNEQFFGPGTRLTVL.

About this clone: Mismatch with germline at one junction end may stem from a read error. The V and J genes are TRBV19 and TRBJ1-1; 8 bases align to TRBD1. CDR3 length: 12 amino acids. Germline V gene lookup returns CDR1 LNHDA and CDR2 SQIVND (reference sequence). This CDR3 reads CASSIGDRSQLF. CDR3 nucleotides: TGTGCCAGTAGTATAGGGGACAGGTCTCAACTCTTT.

V and J are TRBV5-4 and TRBJ2-5, with D possibly being TRBD2 (6 bases). Trimming cost V 1 base and J 5 bases, with 12 bases left between them. Germline CDR1 SGHNT, CDR2 YYREEE (reference sequence). The CDR3 has 14 residues. CDR3 loop: CASSLFGRRETQYF. The CDR3 region has the DNA TGTGCCAGCAGCTTGTTCGGGAGACGGGAGACCCAGTACTTC.

In its sample, this clone was seen a few times. This rearrangement joins TRBV6-6 to TRBJ2-7; 8 bases align to TRBD2. The germline gives CDR1 MNHNY, CDR2 SVGAGI (reference sequence). This CDR3 is built from 16 residues. Losses at the gene ends were 1 base for V and 3 bases for J; bases not matched to a gene: 8. CDR3: CASSYFGLAPDYEQYF. CDR3 coding DNA: TGTGCCAGCAGTTACTTCGGACTAGCTCCCGACTACGAGCAGTACTTC.

This chain connects TRBV2 to TRBJ2-3; D is unclear. Trimming took off 4 bases at V and 1 base at J, with 12 bases between the two ends. This CDR3 is 15 amino acids long. CDR1 is SNHLY and CDR2 is FYNNEI in the germline V gene. For the CDR3, the DNA is TGTGCCAGCAGTGTGGCCGGGTTGGGCACAGATACGCAGTATTTT. Protein sequence: CASSVAGLGTDTQYF.

This chain joins TRBV5-1 and TRBJ2-3; a weak D match, TRBD2 (6 bases). Germline assignment: CDR1 SGHRS and CDR2 YFSETQ. Trimming cost V 3 bases and J 2 bases, with 13 bases left between them. The CDR3 covers 15 residues. The CDR3 protein is CASSYGSVPTDTQYF. CDR3 bases: TGCGCCAGCAGCTACGGGAGTGTCCCCACAGATACGCAGTATTTT. Based on the CDR3 plus reference TRBV5-1 and TRBJ2-3, the full variable domain is KAGVTQTPRYLIKTRGQQVTLSCSPISGHRSVSWYQQTPGQGLQFLFEYFSETQRNKGNFPGRFSGRQFSNSRSEMNVSTLELGDSALYLCASSYGSVPTDTQYFGPGTRLTVL.

The chain recombines TRBV7-8 with TRBJ1-5; D remains ambiguous. The V gene's germline CDR1 is SGHVS and CDR2 FQNEAQ. V was pared by 5 bases and J by 7 bases, with 24 bases between. There are 17 residues in the CDR3. The CDR3 DNA sequence: TGTGCCAGCAGCCCGGCCCGGACGAGGTTATCCGAGCAGCCCCAGCATTTT. Translated: CASSPARTRLSEQPQHF.